Listed below are T cell receptor beta chains from one sample, sequenced in a study of response to subunit inactivated influenza vaccine. TCRdb called the RT-PCR reads again in MiXCR, with one record for every CDR3 protein. This sample yields 400,000 to 650,000 distinct CDR3 sequences, of which roughly 7.6% are seen a single time; over 10% belongs to the top ten. The sample in question was PBMCs from blood, obtained around 2 years after vaccination. The receptors shown here come from a man aged 45-69 years who received an inactivated influenza vaccine. Both conserved end residues are part of each CDR3. D genes are given only for firm matches. Some rows have no size entry. The others give once, few or many, or a class for an expanded clone.

>few|TRBJ2-3|TRBV20-1|NA
CSATPGPSSTDTQYF
TGCAGTGCTACCCCGGGGCCGTCTAGCACAGATACGCAGTATTTT
>NA|TRBJ2-3|TRBV28|TRBD1
CASSSGQGATDTQYF
TGTGCCAGCAGTTCGGGACAGGGGGCAACAGATACGCAGTATTTT
>few|TRBJ1-3|TRBV9|NA
CASSVEHFSGNTIYF
TGTGCCAGCAGCGTAGAACACTTCTCTGGAAACACCATATATTTT
>medium-sized|TRBJ2-7|TRBV5-1|NA
CASSDLYEQYF
TGCGCCAGCAGCGACCTCTACGAGCAGTACTTC
>NA|TRBJ2-1|TRBV15|TRBD2
CATNVLAGRGNEQFF
TGTGCCACCAACGTCCTAGCGGGCCGGGGTAATGAGCAGTTCTTC
>few|TRBJ2-2|TRBV20-1|TRBD2
CSATLAGGPSGELFF
TGCAGTGCTACCCTAGCGGGAGGGCCATCCGGGGAGCTGTTTTTT
>many|TRBJ2-7|TRBV14|TRBD1
CASSQTGVYEQYF
TGTGCCAGCAGCCAGACAGGGGTCTACGAGCAGTACTTC
>NA|TRBJ2-1|TRBV29-1|TRBD1
CSVEAQGEFF
TGCAGCGTTGAAGCCCAGGGGGAATTCTTC
>NA|TRBJ2-6|TRBV3-1|NA
CASSQWSFSFSGANVLTF
TGTGCCAGCAGCCAGTGGAGTTTTTCTTTCTCTGGGGCCAACGTCCTGACTTTC
>few|TRBJ2-1|TRBV20-1|NA
CSARDRGTFNNEQFF
TGCAGTGCTAGAGATCGGGGCACTTTTAACAATGAGCAGTTCTTC
>NA|TRBJ2-1|TRBV12-3/TRBV12-4|NA
CALLPWGLRSSYNEQFF
TGTGCCCTTCTACCCTGGGGCCTTCGGAGCTCCTACAATGAGCAGTTCTTC
>few|TRBJ2-5|TRBV30|NA
CAWVGGGSVWYQETQYF
TGTGCCTGGGTTGGAGGGGGGTCTGTTTGGTACCAAGAGACCCAGTACTTC
>few|TRBJ2-7|TRBV5-1|TRBD1
CASSAGTVKTYEQYF
TGCGCCAGCAGCGCAGGGACAGTTAAGACCTACGAGCAGTACTTC
>NA|TRBJ2-2|TRBV7-2|TRBD2
CASSLGSGGNTGELFF
TGTGCCAGCAGCTTAGGTAGCGGGGGAAACACCGGGGAGCTGTTTTTT
>many|TRBJ1-4|TRBV3-1|TRBD1
CASSQPGTGYEKLFF
TGTGCCAGCAGCCAGCCTGGGACAGGGTATGAAAAACTGTTTTTT
>few|TRBJ1-2|TRBV6-2/TRBV6-3|TRBD1
CASSLRGQGADGYTF
TGTGCCAGCAGCCTCCGGGGACAGGGGGCCGATGGCTACACCTTC
>NA|TRBJ1-4|TRBV28|NA
CASGSWSIGNEKLFF
TGTGCCAGCGGTTCATGGAGTATAGGGAATGAAAAACTGTTTTTT
>NA|TRBJ1-1|TRBV14|NA
CASSRTRVGEAFF
TGTGCCAGCAGCCGGACGAGGGTCGGTGAAGCTTTCTTT
>many|TRBJ2-1|TRBV12-3/TRBV12-4|TRBD2
CASSLSSGEGYNEQFF
TGTGCCAGCAGTTTATCTAGCGGGGAGGGCTACAATGAGCAGTTCTTC
>few|TRBJ1-4|TRBV20-1|TRBD1
CSARQGKEEKLFF
TGCAGTGCCCGACAGGGGAAGGAAGAAAAACTGTTTTTT
>NA|TRBJ2-1|TRBV28|NA
CASSRTVTGVQFF
TGTGCCAGCAGTCGGACGGTTACAGGTGTGCAGTTCTTC
>NA|TRBJ1-2|TRBV7-9|NA
CASSLAGAGKFGYGYTF
TGTGCCAGCAGCTTAGCAGGGGCAGGAAAGTTCGGCTATGGCTACACCTTC
>few|TRBJ1-3|TRBV5-8|NA
CASSYSGIPGNTIYF
TGTGCCAGCAGCTATTCCGGGATTCCTGGAAACACCATATATTTT
>few|TRBJ2-4|TRBV4-2|TRBD2
CASSQEGAGWVAKNIQYF
TGTGCCAGCAGCCAAGAGGGAGCGGGGTGGGTAGCCAAAAACATTCAGTACTTC
>many|TRBJ2-1|TRBV5-1|TRBD2
CASSLDRGSGYTPNEQFF
TGCGCCAGCAGCTTGGATCGTGGTAGCGGGTACACCCCTAATGAGCAGTTCTTC
>many|TRBJ1-1|TRBV7-8|NA
CASSLVVSGTMNTEAFF
TGTGCCAGCAGCTTAGTGGTGTCAGGGACCATGAACACTGAAGCTTTCTTT
>NA|TRBJ2-3|TRBV12-3/TRBV12-4|NA
CASSPQGAPSTDTQYF
TGTGCCAGCAGTCCGCAAGGGGCGCCTAGCACAGATACGCAGTATTTT
>few|TRBJ2-5|TRBV28|NA
CASRRIYQETQYF
TGTGCCAGCCGCAGGATTTACCAAGAGACCCAGTACTTC
>many|TRBJ2-2|TRBV11-2|TRBD1
CASSFDRDTGELFF
TGTGCCAGCAGCTTCGACAGGGACACCGGGGAGCTGTTTTTT
>NA|TRBJ2-1|TRBV20-1|NA
CSARDRGYNEQFF
TGCAGTGCTAGAGATCGGGGTTACAATGAGCAGTTCTTC
>NA|TRBJ2-7|TRBV6-5|NA
CATQTSSYEQYF
TGTGCCACCCAGACATCCTCCTACGAGCAGTACTTC